Below are 31 T cell receptor beta chains sequenced from a single sample in a study of T cell repertoires in cytomegalovirus infection. A single record per CDR3 protein comes from TCRdb applying MiXCR to the reads. Found here are under 600,000 distinct CDR3 sequences, about 15% of them singletons; the top ten hold 20% to 30%. Sequenced material: CD8+ T cells from PBMCs. The receptors shown here come from a human donor in good health (CMV status not recorded). Some clones in this sample may be carry-over from other donors' samples.

The sample holds many counts of this clonotype. The chain employs TRBV7-6 and TRBJ2-1, with unresolved D. V gave up 5 bases and J gave up 4 bases, with 12 bases separating them. Germline values: CDR1 SGHVS, CDR2 FNYEAQ. The CDR3 covers 14 residues. The CDR3, as DNA: TGTGCCAGCAGCCCCAACAGTCCGTACAATGAGCAGTTCTTC. As protein: CASSPNSPYNEQFF.

This clonotype has ten or more counts. The chain links TRBV4-1 to TRBJ1-4, with unresolved D. This CDR3 region has 12 residues. Germline V gene sequence: CDR1 MGHRA, CDR2 YSYEKL. V was clipped by 5 bases and J by 7 bases, with 8 bases between them. As DNA, the CDR3 is TGCGCCAGCAGCAAGAAAGGTGAAAAACTGTTTTTT. Residues: CASSKKGEKLFF.

J is TRBJ2-2 and V is TRBV4-2; 8 bases are a match to TRBD2. The CDR3 runs 20 residues. The trim removed 0 bases at V and 5 bases at J, leaving 17 bases unmatched. The germline V gene encodes CDR1 LGHNA and CDR2 YNFKEQ. CDR3 protein: CASSQEGAAASGRWTGELFF. The CDR3 DNA is TGTGCCAGCAGCCAAGAGGGGGCGGCGGCTAGCGGGCGGTGGACCGGGGAGCTGTTTTTT.

This clonotype was found many times. The chain links TRBV27 to TRBJ2-1, with 13 nucleotides matching TRBD2. Looked up from germline, CDR1 is MNHEY and CDR2 is SMNVEV (reference sequence). The J segment lost 4 bases and the V segment lost 5 bases, leaving 14 bases of the junction unmatched. CDR3 length: 19 residues. CDR3 sequence: CASSTPGLAGINTYNEQFF. The CDR3 region has the DNA TGTGCCAGCAGTACCCCGGGACTAGCGGGGATCAACACATACAATGAGCAGTTCTTC.

This clonotype was seen only a few times. CDR3 in amino acids: CASSVDNDGELFF. CDR3 nucleotides: TGTGCCAGCAGCGTAGATAATGACGGGGAGCTGTTTTTT. This chain joins TRBV9 and TRBJ2-2; D is ambiguous. The CDR3 sequence is 13 residues long. Per germline, CDR1 SGDLS and CDR2 YYNGEE. V was cut by 0 bases and J by 7 bases, with 7 bases left in between. Drawing the rest from reference TRBV9 and TRBJ2-2, the complete variable domain is DSGVTQTPKHLITATGQRVTLRCSPRSGDLSVYWYQQSLDQGLQFLIQYYNGEERAKGNILERFSAQQFPDLHSELNLSSLELGDSALYFCASSVDNDGELFFGEGSRLTVL.

This clonotype was seen ten or more times. This chain joins TRBV27 and TRBJ1-2; TRBD1 aligns across 7 bases. Trimming took 8 bases from V and 5 from J; bases not matched to a gene: 8. CDR1 is MNHEY and CDR2 is SMNVEV in the germline V gene (reference sequence). The length of the CDR3 is 13 residues. CDR3 in amino acids: CASLGAGGYGYTF. The CDR3 DNA follows: TGTGCCAGCCTCGGGGCAGGGGGGTATGGCTACACCTTC.

The chain carries TRBV2 and TRBJ1-4; 7 bases map to TRBD1. The CDR3 covers 15 residues. V lost 8 bases and J lost 3; bases outside the gene matches: 9. Per the germline V gene, CDR1 is SNHLY and CDR2 is FYNNEI. This CDR3 reads CASGRGDRPNEKLFF. CDR3 nucleotide sequence: TGTGCCAGCGGTCGGGGGGACAGACCTAATGAAAAACTGTTTTTT. Using reference TRBV2 and TRBJ1-4 for the parts outside the CDR3, the full variable domain is EPEVTQTPSHQVTQMGQEVILRCVPISNHLYFYWYRQILGQKVEFLVSFYNNEISEKSEIFDDQFSVERPDGSNFTLKIRSTKLEDSAMYFCASGRGDRPNEKLFFGSGTQLSVL.

A note on this clonotype: The CDR3 carries no conserved terminal phenylalanine or tryptophan, so it likely arises from a read error. The V gene is TRBV7-3, the J gene TRBJ2-1, with D uncertain. This CDR3 is built from 13 residues. V was shortened by 2 bases and J by 4 bases, with 6 bases between the two germline ends. The germline gives CDR1 SGHTA, CDR2 FQGTGA. The CDR3: CASSLDNYNEQFL. CDR3 bases: TGTGCCAGCAGCTTAGACAATTACAATGAGCAGTTCTTA.

There are many counts of this clonotype. In nucleotides, the CDR3 is TGTGCCAGCAGCCTTACCGACCTAACTAGCGGGGATCCTTCTGGGGCCAACGTCCTGACTTTC. Amino acid sequence: CASSLTDLTSGDPSGANVLTF. V usage is TRBV14 and J usage is TRBJ2-6; 10 nucleotides line up with TRBD2. The CDR3 is made up of 21 amino acids. The germline V gene has CDR1 SGHDN and CDR2 FVKESK. V shed 4 bases and J 1 base; nucleotides not matched to a gene: 16.

This clonotype came up many times. The J gene is TRBJ1-2, the V gene TRBV6-5, with D possibly matching TRBD1 (5 bases). V gave up 2 bases and J gave up 4 bases, with 17 bases separating them. The CDR3 totals 16 residues. Germline CDR1 reads MNHEY; CDR2 reads SVGAGI. The CDR3 nucleotides read TGTGCCAGCAGTTACGGTCAGGGCCCTCTTAGCTATGGCTACACCTTC. As protein: CASSYGQGPLSYGYTF.

This clonotype was observed a few times. This rearrangement joins TRBV18 to TRBJ1-2, with D perhaps matching TRBD1 (5 bases). The germline gives CDR1 KGHSH, CDR2 LQKENI. The CDR3 is made up of 15 amino acids. V lost 2 bases, J lost 3 bases, and 13 bases lay in between. The CDR3: CASSPSGQEYYGYTF. The CDR3 DNA reads TGTGCCAGCTCACCATCAGGACAAGAGTACTATGGCTACACCTTC.

This clonotype was counted only a few times. The V call is TRBV6-1, the J call TRBJ2-7; 8 bases align to TRBD1. The CDR3 is 16 amino acids. Unmatched junction bases numbered 12, after V lost 5 bases and J lost 3 bases. In germline, CDR1 is MNHNS, CDR2 SASEGT. Here the CDR3 reads CASSFGQGVSLYEQYF. In DNA, the CDR3 is TGTGCCAGCAGTTTCGGACAGGGTGTATCCCTCTACGAGCAGTACTTC.

In this sample, this clonotype turned up a few times. The chain combines TRBV6-5 with TRBJ2-7, with D possibly matching TRBD1 (6 bases). Germline assignment: CDR1 MNHEY and CDR2 SVGAGI. V was shortened by 0 bases and J by 3 bases, with 12 bases between the two germline ends. The CDR3 sequence is 15 residues long. The CDR3 region has the DNA TGTGCCAGCAGTTACTCGGCCAGGGGTAACTACGAGCAGTACTTC. It codes for CASSYSARGNYEQYF.

The table lists this clonotype with many counts. The V call is TRBV12-3 or TRBV12-4, the J call TRBJ2-7; D is perhaps TRBD2 (6 bases). The V gene lost 5 bases and the J gene lost 7 bases, with 18 bases spanning the gap. This CDR3 contains 14 residues. CDR3 loop: CASSPLSSGLEQYF. The DNA of the CDR3 is TGTGCCAGCAGTCCCCTAAGTAGCGGCCTAGAGCAGTACTTC.

The rearrangement uses TRBV19 and TRBJ1-3; D possibly corresponds to TRBD1 (5 bases). V was clipped by 7 bases and J by 3 bases, with 19 bases between them. The CDR3 totals 16 residues. Germline CDR1 and CDR2: LNHDA and SQIVND (reference sequence). CDR3 DNA sequence: TGTGCCAGTACCTCAGTCCAGGGAGGGGATGGAAACACCATATATTTT. Amino acids: CASTSVQGGDGNTIYF.

This clonotype was observed a few times. The rearrangement joins TRBV5-1 to TRBJ2-1; D is undetermined. CDR1 and CDR2 (germline): SGHRS, YFSETQ. There are 13 residues in the CDR3. Trimming took 4 bases from V and 5 from J, leaving 10 bases between them. In DNA, the CDR3 is TGCGCCAGCAGCAATATTCGCGACAATGAGCAGTTCTTC. Its protein is CASSNIRDNEQFF.

Only a few counts were recorded for this clonotype. This sequence joins TRBV2 and TRBJ2-6; TRBD2 is a possible D gene (5 bases). The CDR3 length is 17 residues. V was pared by 9 bases and J by 0 bases, with 18 bases between. CDR1 is SNHLY, CDR2 FYNNEI, per germline. The CDR3 reads CASPRVFSPSGANVLTF. CDR3 coding DNA: TGTGCCAGTCCGAGGGTATTCAGCCCCTCTGGGGCCAACGTCCTGACTTTC. The complete variable domain, with remaining parts taken from reference TRBV2 and TRBJ2-6, reads EPEVTQTPSHQVTQMGQEVILRCVPISNHLYFYWYRQILGQKVEFLVSFYNNEISEKSEIFDDQFSVERPDGSNFTLKIRSTKLEDSAMYFCASPRVFSPSGANVLTFGAGSRLTVL.

In this sample, this clonotype turned up a few times. The chain employs TRBV20-1 and TRBJ2-7; no clear D gene. The germline V gene encodes CDR1 DFQATT and CDR2 SNEGSKA (reference sequence). The CDR3 totals 11 residues. The V end was cut by 3 bases, the J end by 4 bases, with 7 bases between. The CDR3 DNA follows: TGCAGTGCTAGGCCGGAATACGAGCAGTACTTC. Its translation is CSARPEYEQYF.

This clonotype was observed many times. This chain joins TRBV28 and TRBJ2-7, with D unclear. The germline V gene has CDR1 MDHEN and CDR2 SYDVKM. Trimming shortened V by 3 bases and J by 3 bases, and 9 bases separated the two germline ends. The CDR3 totals 13 residues. As DNA, the CDR3 is TGTGCCAGCAGTTTGGACCCCGGCTACGAGCAGTACTTC. This encodes CASSLDPGYEQYF.

This clonotype has ten or more counts. The V call is TRBV7-6, the J call TRBJ2-7, with 10 bases that match TRBD1. The CDR3 has 16 amino acids. With 3 bases clipped from V and 4 bases from J, the junction kept 9 bases outside the gene matches. Germline loops: CDR1 SGHVS, CDR2 FNYEAQ. DNA of the CDR3: TGTGCCAGCAGCTTGGTCCCGGGACAGGGGAGGTACGAGCAGTACTTC. Translated: CASSLVPGQGRYEQYF.

This clonotype was counted many times. The rearrangement joins TRBV7-9 to TRBJ2-7; D is possibly TRBD1 (6 bases). V dropped 8 bases and J dropped 2 bases, with 10 bases sitting between them. Germline assignment: CDR1 SEHNR and CDR2 FQNEAQ (reference sequence). The CDR3 is 12 amino acids. CDR3 nucleotides: TGTGCCAGCGGGGACAAAGCCTACGAGCAGTACTTC. Its translation: CASGDKAYEQYF.

This clonotype was detected only a few times. The chain links TRBV29-1 to TRBJ2-3, with D possibly TRBD2 on 6 matching bases. Germline CDR1 is SQVTM and CDR2 is ANQGSEA. With 0 bases removed from V and 2 bases from J, the gap between germline ends came to 15 bases. The CDR3 is 16 residues long. The CDR3 spells CSVEEVVGGITDTQYF. CDR3 DNA: TGCAGCGTTGAAGAGGTCGTTGGGGGGATCACAGATACGCAGTATTTT.

This clonotype was counted a single time. This may come from a read error, since a much larger clone is one base off. This rearrangement joins TRBV7-9 to TRBJ2-1; D not certain. The V gene's germline CDR1 is SEHNR and CDR2 FQNEAQ (reference sequence). This CDR3 region has 15 residues. This CDR3 reads CASGPIARTYNERFF. As DNA, the CDR3 is TGTGCCAGCGGTCCCATTGCCCGCACTTACAATGAGCGGTTCTTC. Based on the CDR3 plus reference TRBV7-9 and TRBJ2-1, the full variable domain is DTGVSQNPRHKITKRGQNVTFRCDPISEHNRLYWYRQTLGQGPEFLTYFQNEAQLEKSRLLSDRFSAERPKGSFSTLEIQRTEQGDSAMYLCASGPIARTYNERFFGPGTRLTVL.

The J gene is TRBJ1-1, the V gene TRBV6-2 or TRBV6-3; no definite D call. V shed 5 bases and J shed 1 base, with 11 bases lying between them. The CDR3 has 14 residues. CDR1 and CDR2 from the germline V gene are MNHEY and SVGEGT. The DNA for the CDR3 is TGTGCCAGCAGTCCCTATGGCCAGAACACTGAAGCTTTCTTT. Its translation: CASSPYGQNTEAFF.

The chain recombines TRBV5-4 with TRBJ1-1; D might be TRBD1 (6 bases). Looked up from germline, CDR1 is SGHNT and CDR2 is YYREEE (reference sequence). Trimming stripped 0 bases from V and 7 bases from J, with 16 bases between. The CDR3 is made up of 15 amino acids. The CDR3 DNA is TGTGCCAGCAGCTTGGGGGCCGGGGGGCGTAATGAAGCTTTCTTT. The encoded protein is CASSLGAGGRNEAFF.

This clonotype was seen repeatedly, ten times or more. The gene calls are TRBV6-5 and TRBJ1-6, with a possible D match to TRBD1 (5 bases). Trimming stripped 2 bases from V and 4 bases from J, with 9 bases between. This CDR3 region has 15 residues. Germline V gene sequence: CDR1 MNHEY, CDR2 SVGAGI. CDR3 region: CASSYRAGYNSPLHF. The CDR3 DNA is TGTGCCAGCAGTTACAGGGCAGGGTATAATTCACCCCTCCACTTT.

This clonotype was counted ten times or more. J is TRBJ2-1 and V is TRBV7-3; TRBD2 matches 8 bases. Germline V CDR1 and CDR2: SGHTA, FQGTGA. The length of the CDR3 is 17 residues. Trimming cost V 1 base and J 6 bases; bases outside gene matches: 11. CDR3: CASSLNGGEFTSNEQFF. The CDR3 nucleotides are TGTGCCAGCAGCTTAAACGGGGGGGAATTTACCAGCAATGAGCAGTTCTTC.

The chain's CDR3 is CASSPETGTSPNEQFF. The CDR3 DNA reads TGTGCCAGCTCACCGGAGACCGGGACTAGCCCCAATGAGCAGTTCTTC. The V and J genes are TRBV18 and TRBJ2-1; TRBD2 matches 9 bases. The CDR3 has 16 residues. V shed 3 bases, J shed 6 bases, and the junction held 9 bases outside the gene matches. Germline V gives CDR1 KGHSH, CDR2 LQKENI.

This clonotype turned up a few times. The V gene is TRBV10-1, the J gene TRBJ2-4, with a possible D match to TRBD1 (5 bases). The germline CDR1 and CDR2 sequences are WNHNN and SYGVQD (reference sequence). The V and J ends lost 4 bases and 8 bases respectively, with 12 bases between them. This CDR3 is built from 13 residues. The CDR3 sequence is CASSAGNSDIQYF. As DNA, the CDR3 is TGCGCCAGCAGTGCAGGGAATTCGGACATTCAGTACTTC.

In this sample, this clonotype turned up many times. This rearrangement joins TRBV7-9 to TRBJ2-7; TRBD2 is a possible D gene (6 bases). CDR1 is SEHNR, CDR2 FQNEAQ, per germline (reference sequence). V dropped 1 base and J dropped 6 bases, with 13 bases sitting between them. This CDR3 region has 14 residues. The CDR3 reads CASSLVEEGLEQYF. In nucleotides, the CDR3 is TGTGCCAGCAGCTTAGTCGAAGAGGGACTCGAGCAGTACTTC.

This clonotype has a handful of counts. The rearrangement links TRBV3-1 to TRBJ2-1; 7 nucleotides agree with TRBD2. This CDR3 contains 17 residues. Germline V gene lookup returns CDR1 LGHDT and CDR2 YNNKEL (reference sequence). Trimming removed 3 bases from V and 4 bases from J; junction bases left unmatched: 12. CDR3 sequence: CASSHSPLAEIYNEQFF. The DNA for the CDR3 is TGTGCCAGCAGCCACTCCCCGCTAGCGGAGATATACAATGAGCAGTTCTTC.